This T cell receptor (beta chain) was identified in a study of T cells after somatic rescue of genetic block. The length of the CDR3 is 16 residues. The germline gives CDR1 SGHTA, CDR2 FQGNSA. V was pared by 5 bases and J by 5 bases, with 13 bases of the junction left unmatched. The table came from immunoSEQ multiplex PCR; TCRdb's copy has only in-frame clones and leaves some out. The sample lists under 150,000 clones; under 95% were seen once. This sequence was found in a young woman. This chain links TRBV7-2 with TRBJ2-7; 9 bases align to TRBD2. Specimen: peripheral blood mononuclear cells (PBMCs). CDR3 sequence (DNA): TGTGCCAGCAGCCTGTTCCCAGGCGGGGGGGCTAACGAGCAGTACTTC. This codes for CASSLFPGGGANEQYF.